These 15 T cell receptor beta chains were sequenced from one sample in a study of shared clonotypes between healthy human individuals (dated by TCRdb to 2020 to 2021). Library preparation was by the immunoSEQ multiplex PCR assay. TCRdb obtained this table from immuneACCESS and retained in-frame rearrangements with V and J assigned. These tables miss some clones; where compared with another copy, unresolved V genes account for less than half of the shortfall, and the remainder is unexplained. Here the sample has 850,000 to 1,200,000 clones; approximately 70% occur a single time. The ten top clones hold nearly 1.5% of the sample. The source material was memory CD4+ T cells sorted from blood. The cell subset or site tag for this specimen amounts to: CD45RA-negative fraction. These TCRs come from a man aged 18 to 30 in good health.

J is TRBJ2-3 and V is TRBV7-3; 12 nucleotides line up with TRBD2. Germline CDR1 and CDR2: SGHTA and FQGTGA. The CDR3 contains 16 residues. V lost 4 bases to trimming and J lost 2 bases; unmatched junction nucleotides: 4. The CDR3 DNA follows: TGTGCCAGCAGCTCGCTAGCGGGGGGGACCACAGATACGCAGTATTTT. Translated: CASSSLAGGTTDTQYF.

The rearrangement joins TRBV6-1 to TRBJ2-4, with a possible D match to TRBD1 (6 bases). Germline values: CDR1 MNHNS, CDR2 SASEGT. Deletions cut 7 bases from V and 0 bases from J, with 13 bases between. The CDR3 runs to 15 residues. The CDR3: CASTGQFLAKNIQYF. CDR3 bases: TGTGCCAGCACTGGACAGTTTTTAGCCAAAAACATTCAGTACTTC.

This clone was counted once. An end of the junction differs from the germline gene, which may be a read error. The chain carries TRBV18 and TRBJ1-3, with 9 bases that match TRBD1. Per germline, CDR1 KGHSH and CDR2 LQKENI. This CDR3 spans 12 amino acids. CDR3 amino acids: CASSPTGTGIRF. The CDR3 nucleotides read TGTGCCAGCTCACCAACGGGGACAGGGATCCGGTTT.

The chain's CDR3 is CASRLRAGKQFF. The CDR3 nucleotides read TGTGCCAGCAGGCTGAGGGCGGGGAAGCAGTTCTTC. V gene TRBV28 combines with J gene TRBJ2-1, with a weak D call TRBD2 (6 bases). The CDR3 is made up of 12 amino acids. The V gene lost 6 bases and the J gene lost 11 bases, with 14 bases spanning the gap. Germline V lookup: CDR1 MDHEN, CDR2 SYDVKM. The variable domain in full, completed from reference TRBV28 and TRBJ2-1, reads DVKVTQSSRYLVKRTGEKVFLECVQDMDHENMFWYRQDPGLGLRLIYFSYDVKMKEKGDIPEGYSVSREKKERFSLILESASTNQTSMYLCASRLRAGKQFFGPGTRLTVL.

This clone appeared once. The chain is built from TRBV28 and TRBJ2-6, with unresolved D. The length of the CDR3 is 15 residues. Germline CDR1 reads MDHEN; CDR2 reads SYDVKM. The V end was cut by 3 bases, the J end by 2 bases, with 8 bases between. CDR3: CASSFDGPGANVLTF. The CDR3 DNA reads TGTGCCAGCAGTTTCGACGGGCCTGGGGCCAACGTCCTGACTTTC.

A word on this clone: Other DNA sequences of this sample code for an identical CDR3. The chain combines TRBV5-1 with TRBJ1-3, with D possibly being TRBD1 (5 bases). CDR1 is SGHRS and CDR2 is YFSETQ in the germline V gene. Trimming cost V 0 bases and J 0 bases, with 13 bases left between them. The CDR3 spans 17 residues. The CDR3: CASSLGGAASSGNTIYF. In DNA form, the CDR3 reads TGCGCCAGCAGCTTGGGAGGGGCAGCCAGCTCTGGAAACACCATATATTTT.

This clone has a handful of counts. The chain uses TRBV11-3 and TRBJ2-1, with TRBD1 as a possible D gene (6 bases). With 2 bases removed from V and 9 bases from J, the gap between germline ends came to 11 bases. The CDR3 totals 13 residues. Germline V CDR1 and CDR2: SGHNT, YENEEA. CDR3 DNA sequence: TGTGCCAGCAGCTTATCCCTAGGGGGTGAGCAGTTCTTC. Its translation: CASSLSLGGEQFF.

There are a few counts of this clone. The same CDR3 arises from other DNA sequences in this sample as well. CDR3 sequence reads: CASSLQGNTEAFF. In nucleotides, the CDR3 is TGCGCCAGCAGCTTACAGGGTAACACTGAAGCTTTCTTT. The V and J genes are TRBV5-1 and TRBJ1-1; possible D gene TRBD1, 6 bases. Germline V gene lookup returns CDR1 SGHRS and CDR2 YFSETQ. The V end was cut by 2 bases, the J end by 2 bases, with 7 bases between. CDR3 length equals 13 residues.

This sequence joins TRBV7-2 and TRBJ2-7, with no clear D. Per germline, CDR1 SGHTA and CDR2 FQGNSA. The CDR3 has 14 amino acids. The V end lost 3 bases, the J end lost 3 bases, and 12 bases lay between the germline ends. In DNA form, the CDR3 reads TGTGCCAGCAGCTTCCTCACCAGCAGCTACGAGCAGTACTTC. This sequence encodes CASSFLTSSYEQYF.

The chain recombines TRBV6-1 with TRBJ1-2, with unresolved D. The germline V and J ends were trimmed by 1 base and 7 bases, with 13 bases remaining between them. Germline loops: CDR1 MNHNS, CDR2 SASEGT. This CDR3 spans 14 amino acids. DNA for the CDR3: TGTGCCAGCAGTGAAGTAGGACGGTCAAGTGGCTACACCTTC. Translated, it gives CASSEVGRSSGYTF.

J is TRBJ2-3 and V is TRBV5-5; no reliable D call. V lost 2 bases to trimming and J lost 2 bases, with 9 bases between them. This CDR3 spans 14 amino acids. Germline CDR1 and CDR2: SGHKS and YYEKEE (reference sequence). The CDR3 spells CASSLQSTTDTQYF. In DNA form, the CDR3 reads TGTGCCAGCAGCTTACAGTCCACCACAGATACGCAGTATTTT.

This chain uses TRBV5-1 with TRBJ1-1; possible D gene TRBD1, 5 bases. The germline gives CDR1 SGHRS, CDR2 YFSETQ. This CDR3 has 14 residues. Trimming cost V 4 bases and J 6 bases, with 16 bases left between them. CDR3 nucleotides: TGCGCCAGCAGCACGGACGGTGTGGGACCTGAAGCTTTCTTT. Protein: CASSTDGVGPEAFF. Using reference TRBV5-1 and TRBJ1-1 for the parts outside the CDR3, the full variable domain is KAGVTQTPRYLIKTRGQQVTLSCSPISGHRSVSWYQQTPGQGLQFLFEYFSETQRNKGNFPGRFSGRQFSNSRSEMNVSTLELGDSALYLCASSTDGVGPEAFFGQGTRLTVV.

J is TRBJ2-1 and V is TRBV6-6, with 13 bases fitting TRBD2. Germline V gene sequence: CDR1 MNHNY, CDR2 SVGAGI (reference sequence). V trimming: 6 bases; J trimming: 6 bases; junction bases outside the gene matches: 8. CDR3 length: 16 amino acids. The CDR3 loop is CASSPWTSGSANEQFF. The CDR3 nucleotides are TGTGCCAGCAGCCCTTGGACTAGCGGGAGCGCCAATGAGCAGTTCTTC.

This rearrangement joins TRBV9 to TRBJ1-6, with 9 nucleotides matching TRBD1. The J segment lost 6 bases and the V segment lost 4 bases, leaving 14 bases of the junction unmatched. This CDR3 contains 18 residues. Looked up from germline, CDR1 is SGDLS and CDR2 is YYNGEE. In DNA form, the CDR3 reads TGTGCCAGCAGCTCGCAGACCCCGGGACAGGGATCTAATTCACCCCTCCACTTT. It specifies CASSSQTPGQGSNSPLHF.

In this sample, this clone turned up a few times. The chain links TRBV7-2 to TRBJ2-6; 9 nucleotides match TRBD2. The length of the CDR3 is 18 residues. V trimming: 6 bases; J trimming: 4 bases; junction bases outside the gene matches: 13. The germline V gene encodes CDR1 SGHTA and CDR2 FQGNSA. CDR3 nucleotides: TGTGCCAGCAGTAGGGACCCGGGACTAGCTAGAGGGGCCAACGTCCTGACTTTC. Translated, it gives CASSRDPGLARGANVLTF. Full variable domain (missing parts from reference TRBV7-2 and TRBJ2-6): GAGVSQSPSNKVTEKGKDVELRCDPISGHTALYWYRQSLGQGLEFLIYFQGNSAPDKSGLPSDRFSAERTGGSVSTLTIQRTQQEDSAVYLCASSRDPGLARGANVLTFGAGSRLTVL.